What follows are 14 T cell receptor beta chains derived from one specimen sequenced in a study of CD8 T cells in ankylosing spondylitis. General study findings and limits: A motif of under ten highly homologous TCR beta variants was seen as apparently characteristic of ankylosing spondylitis blood.

TCRdb reprocessed the 5' RACE reads with MiXCR, giving one entry per CDR3 protein. The sample shows hundreds of thousands of distinct CDR3 sequences, roughly 18% of them seen only once. The antigens these receptors bind are not known. Sequenced: blood, either unsorted or a sorted T cell fraction (not recorded which). Receptors originate from a male donor with ankylosing spondylitis.

The chain is built from TRBV7-2 and TRBJ1-5; possible D gene TRBD1, 6 bases. Germline CDR1 reads SGHTA; CDR2 reads FQGNSA. Trimming removed 5 bases from V and 7 bases from J, with 15 bases in between. The length of the CDR3 is 14 residues. The CDR3 spells CASSLGDTRQPQHF. The CDR3 DNA follows: TGTGCCAGCAGCCTTGGGGACACACGGCAGCCCCAGCATTTT.

This clonotype was recorded at least ten times. The chain links TRBV25-1 to TRBJ1-2; D is possibly TRBD1 (5 bases). CDR1 and CDR2 from the germline V gene are MGHDK and SYGVNS. With 8 bases removed from V and 8 bases from J, the gap between germline ends came to 15 bases. The CDR3 contains 12 residues. The CDR3 sequence is CASRDRLEGYTF. As DNA, the CDR3 is TGTGCCAGCCGGGACCGTCTGGAAGGCTACACCTTC.

This chain links TRBV28 with TRBJ2-6; D possibly uses TRBD1 or TRBD2 (5 bases each). V lost 3 bases and J 3 bases, leaving 9 bases between the germline ends. Germline V lookup: CDR1 MDHEN, CDR2 SYDVKM. This CDR3 region has 15 residues. The chain's CDR3 is CASSFLGDGANVLTF. The CDR3 DNA reads as TGTGCCAGCAGTTTTCTGGGGGATGGGGCCAACGTCCTGACTTTC.

This clonotype turned up a few times. The rearrangement joins TRBV7-3 to TRBJ1-4; TRBD1 agrees at 10 bases. The CDR3 length is 13 residues. The trim removed 4 bases at V and 8 bases at J, leaving 1 base unmatched. Germline V CDR1 and CDR2: SGHTA, FQGTGA. The CDR3 nucleotides are TGTGCCAGCAGCTCGGGACAGGGGGAAAAACTGTTTTTT. It is translated as CASSSGQGEKLFF.

The chain uses TRBV10-3 and TRBJ2-1; TRBD2 matches 7 bases. The germline CDR1 and CDR2 sequences are ENHRY and SYGVKD. This CDR3 region has 16 residues. The J segment lost 2 bases and the V segment lost 1 base, leaving 5 bases of the junction unmatched. The CDR3 region has the DNA TGTGCCATCAGTGAGTTGGCGGGAGTGGCCTACAATGAGCAGTTCTTC. Its translation is CAISELAGVAYNEQFF.

This clonotype was found a few times. The genes are TRBV7-2 and TRBJ2-1; 10 nucleotides align to TRBD2. The CDR3 has 15 amino acids. Germline-derived CDR1 and CDR2 are SGHTA and FQGNSA. V lost 6 bases, J lost 6 bases, and 8 bases stayed unmatched. CDR3 in amino acids: CASSYTSGNFNEQFF. The DNA of the CDR3 is TGTGCCAGCAGTTACACTAGCGGGAACTTCAATGAGCAGTTCTTC.

The chain carries TRBV12-3 or TRBV12-4 and TRBJ2-7, with D perhaps TRBD1 or TRBD2 (6 bases each). V lost 5 bases, J lost 9 bases, and 17 bases lay in between. This CDR3 is built from 13 residues. This chain's CDR3 is CASSPPGADGQYF. In nucleotides, the CDR3 is TGTGCCAGCAGTCCCCCGGGGGCGGACGGGCAGTACTTC.

The CDR3 DNA sequence: TGTGCCAGCAGCCCCCGGGACAGGGACGTGGCCATGAACACTGAAGCTTTCTTT. Translated, it gives CASSPRDRDVAMNTEAFF. The rearrangement links TRBV14 to TRBJ1-1; 9 nucleotides match TRBD1. V was pared by 4 bases and J by 0 bases, with 12 bases of the junction left unmatched. The CDR3 sequence is 18 residues long. CDR1 and CDR2 (germline): SGHDN, FVKESK. Supplemented by reference TRBV14 and TRBJ1-1, the full variable domain reads EAGVTQFPSHSVIEKGQTVTLRCDPISGHDNLYWYRRVMGKEIKFLLHFVKESKQDESGMPNNRFLAERTGGTYSTLKVQPAELEDSGVYFCASSPRDRDVAMNTEAFFGQGTRLTVV.

The chain has TRBV6-5 and TRBJ2-7, with D perhaps matching TRBD2 (6 bases). V was shortened by 4 bases and J by 11 bases, with 12 bases between the two germline ends. Germline V gene lookup returns CDR1 MNHEY and CDR2 SVGAGI. The CDR3 covers 11 residues. The CDR3 loop reads CASSSPPGEYF. The CDR3 DNA reads TGTGCCAGCAGTTCCCCTCCGGGAGAGTACTTC.

V and J are TRBV20-1 and TRBJ1-2; TRBD1 aligns across 7 bases. Germline trimming cut 6 bases from V and 4 bases from J; bases unmatched to any gene: 8. The V gene's germline CDR1 is DFQATT and CDR2 SNEGSKA (reference sequence). The CDR3 covers 13 residues. The DNA of the CDR3 is TGCAGTGCCCAGGACAGGTCGGCCTATGGCTACACCTTC. Encoded protein: CSAQDRSAYGYTF.

The sample holds many counts of this clonotype. V usage is TRBV9 and J usage is TRBJ1-4, with TRBD1 identical over 8 bases. Trimming removed 2 bases from V and 2 bases from J; junction bases left unmatched: 2. Germline CDR1 is SGDLS and CDR2 is YYNGEE. This CDR3 has 15 residues. The CDR3 DNA follows: TGTGCCAGCAGCGTGACAGGGGCGACTAATGAAAAACTGTTTTTT. Protein product: CASSVTGATNEKLFF.

This rearrangement joins TRBV28 to TRBJ2-1, with 15 bases fitting TRBD2. The CDR3 has 20 amino acids. The V gene end was trimmed by 6 bases and the J gene end by 9 bases; junction bases not matched to a gene: 21. CDR1 is MDHEN and CDR2 is SYDVKM in the germline V gene. This CDR3 is CASSHPFSGLAGGGGGEQFF. The DNA for the CDR3 is TGTGCCAGCAGCCACCCCTTCTCCGGACTAGCGGGAGGGGGGGGTGGTGAGCAGTTCTTC.

A few counts support this clonotype. The J gene is TRBJ2-7, the V gene TRBV7-2; 7 bases are a match to TRBD2. This CDR3 contains 15 residues. Germline CDR1 reads SGHTA; CDR2 reads FQGNSA. Trimming cost V 3 bases and J 2 bases; bases outside gene matches: 7. The CDR3 loop reads CASSFTTRGAYEQYF. The CDR3 DNA reads as TGTGCCAGCAGCTTCACGACACGGGGGGCCTACGAGCAGTACTTC.

J is TRBJ2-1 and V is TRBV4-3, with D possibly being TRBD1 or TRBD2 (5 bases each). The CDR3 contains 14 residues. Germline assignment: CDR1 LGHNA and CDR2 YSLEER. The V and J ends lost 4 bases and 10 bases respectively, with 17 bases between them. The CDR3 is CASSRSDGTAEQFF. The CDR3 region has the DNA TGCGCCAGCAGCCGAAGCGACGGGACGGCGGAGCAGTTCTTC.